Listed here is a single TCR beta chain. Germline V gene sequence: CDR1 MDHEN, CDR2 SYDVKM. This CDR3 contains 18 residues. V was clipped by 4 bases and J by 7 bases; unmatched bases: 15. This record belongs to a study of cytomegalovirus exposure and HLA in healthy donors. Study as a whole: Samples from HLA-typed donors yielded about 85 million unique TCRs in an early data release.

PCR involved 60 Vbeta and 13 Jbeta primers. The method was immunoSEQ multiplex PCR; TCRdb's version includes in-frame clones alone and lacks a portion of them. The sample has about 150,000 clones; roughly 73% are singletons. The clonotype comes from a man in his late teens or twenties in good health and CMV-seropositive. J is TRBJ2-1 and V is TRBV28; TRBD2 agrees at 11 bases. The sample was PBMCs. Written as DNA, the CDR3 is TGTGCCAGCAGTTCGGGGGCAGGACTAGCGGGCAAATTAAATGAGCAGTTCTTC. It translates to CASSSGAGLAGKLNEQFF.